This TCR beta chain is from a study of monozygotic twins with inflammatory bowel disease. One entry per CDR3 protein, without DNA, is what TCRdb gives after re-calling the 5' RACE reads. The sample features 300,000 to 450,000 distinct CDR3 sequences, with 2.5% to 3% in its top ten. CDR1 and CDR2 from the germline V gene are DFQATT and SNEGSKA (reference sequence). The length of the CDR3 is 13 residues. This receptor was identified in a human donor with ulcerative colitis or Crohn's disease, or a healthy co-twin of an affected twin (not recorded which). Sequencing was carried out using blood. J is TRBJ1-1 and V is TRBV20-1. CDR3 amino acids: CSAPGRPGTEAFF.